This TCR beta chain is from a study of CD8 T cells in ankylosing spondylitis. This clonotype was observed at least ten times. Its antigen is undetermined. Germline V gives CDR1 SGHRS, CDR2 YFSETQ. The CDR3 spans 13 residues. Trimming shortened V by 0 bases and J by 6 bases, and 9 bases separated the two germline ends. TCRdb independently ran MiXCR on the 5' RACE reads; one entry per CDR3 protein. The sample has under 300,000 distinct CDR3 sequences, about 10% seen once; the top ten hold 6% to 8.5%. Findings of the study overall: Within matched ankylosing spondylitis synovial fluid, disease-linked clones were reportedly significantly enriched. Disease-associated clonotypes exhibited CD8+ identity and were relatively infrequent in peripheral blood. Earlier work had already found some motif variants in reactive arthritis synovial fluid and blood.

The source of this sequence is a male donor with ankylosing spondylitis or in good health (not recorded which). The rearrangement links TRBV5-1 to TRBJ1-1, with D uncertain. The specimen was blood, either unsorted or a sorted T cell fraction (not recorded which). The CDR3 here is CASSLAVGSEAFF. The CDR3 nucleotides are TGCGCCAGCAGCTTGGCTGTGGGGTCTGAAGCTTTCTTT. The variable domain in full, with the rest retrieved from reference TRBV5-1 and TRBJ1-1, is KAGVTQTPRYLIKTRGQQVTLSCSPISGHRSVSWYQQTPGQGLQFLFEYFSETQRNKGNFPGRFSGRQFSNSRSEMNVSTLELGDSALYLCASSLAVGSEAFFGQGTRLTVV.